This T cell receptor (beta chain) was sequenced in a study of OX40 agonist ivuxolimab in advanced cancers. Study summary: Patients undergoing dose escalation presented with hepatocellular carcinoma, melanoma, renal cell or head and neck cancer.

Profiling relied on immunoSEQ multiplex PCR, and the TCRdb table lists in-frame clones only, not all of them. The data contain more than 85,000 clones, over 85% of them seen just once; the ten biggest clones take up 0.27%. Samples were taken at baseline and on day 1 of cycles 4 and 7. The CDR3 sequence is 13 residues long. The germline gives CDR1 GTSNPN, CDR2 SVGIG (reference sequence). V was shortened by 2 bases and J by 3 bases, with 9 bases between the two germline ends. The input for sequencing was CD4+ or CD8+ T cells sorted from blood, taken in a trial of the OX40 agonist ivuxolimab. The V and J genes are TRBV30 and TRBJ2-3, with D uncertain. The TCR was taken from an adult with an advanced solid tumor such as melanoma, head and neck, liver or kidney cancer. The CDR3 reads CAWSLKGTDTQYF. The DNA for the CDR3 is TGTGCCTGGAGTTTGAAAGGGACAGATACGCAGTATTTT.